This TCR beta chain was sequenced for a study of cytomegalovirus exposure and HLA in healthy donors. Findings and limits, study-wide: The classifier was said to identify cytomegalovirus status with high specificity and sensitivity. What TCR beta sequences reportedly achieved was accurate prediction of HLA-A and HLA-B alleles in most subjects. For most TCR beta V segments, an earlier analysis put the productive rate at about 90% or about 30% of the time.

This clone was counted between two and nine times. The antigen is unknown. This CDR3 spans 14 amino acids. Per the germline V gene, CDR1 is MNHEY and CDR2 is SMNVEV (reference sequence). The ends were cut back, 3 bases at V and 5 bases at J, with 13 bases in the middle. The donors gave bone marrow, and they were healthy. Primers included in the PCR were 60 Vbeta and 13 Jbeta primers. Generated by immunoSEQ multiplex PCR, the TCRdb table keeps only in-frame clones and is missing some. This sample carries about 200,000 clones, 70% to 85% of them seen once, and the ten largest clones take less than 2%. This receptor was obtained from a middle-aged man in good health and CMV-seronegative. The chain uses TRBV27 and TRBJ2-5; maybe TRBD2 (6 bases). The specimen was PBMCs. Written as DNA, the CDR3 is TGTGCCAGCAGTTTGATCGGCGGGACTGAGACCCAGTACTTC. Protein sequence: CASSLIGGTETQYF.